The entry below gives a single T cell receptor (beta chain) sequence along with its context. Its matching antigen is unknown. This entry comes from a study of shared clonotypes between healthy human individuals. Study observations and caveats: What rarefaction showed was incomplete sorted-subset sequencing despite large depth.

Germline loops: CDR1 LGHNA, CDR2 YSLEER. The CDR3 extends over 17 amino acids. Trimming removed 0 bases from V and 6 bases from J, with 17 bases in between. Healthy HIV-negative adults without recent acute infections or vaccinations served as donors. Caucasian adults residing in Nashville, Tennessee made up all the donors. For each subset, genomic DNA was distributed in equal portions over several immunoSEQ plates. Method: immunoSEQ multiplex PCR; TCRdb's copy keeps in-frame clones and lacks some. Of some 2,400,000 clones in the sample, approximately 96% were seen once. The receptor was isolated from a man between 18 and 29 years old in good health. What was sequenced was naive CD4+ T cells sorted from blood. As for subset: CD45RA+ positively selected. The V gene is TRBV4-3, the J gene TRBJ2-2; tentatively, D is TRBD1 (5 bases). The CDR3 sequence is CASSQEEGAIRSGELFF. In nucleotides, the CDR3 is TGCGCCAGCAGCCAAGAAGAAGGGGCGATTCGTTCCGGGGAGCTGTTTTTT.